Listed below are T cell receptor beta chains from one sample, sequenced in a study of CD8 T cells in Susac syndrome. Using its own MiXCR run on the immunoSEQ multiplex PCR reads, TCRdb lists one record per CDR3 protein. The data hold about 180,000 distinct CDR3 sequences, with approximately 94% observed a single time. The sequencing sample was made of CD4+ T cells from PBMCs. These TCRs come from a human donor with Susac syndrome. Both conserved end residues are part of each CDR3. The D gene is left open where the match is weak. Only part of the rows carry a size: once, few, many, or a class if the clone is expanded.

d_gene: .
abundance: once
j_gene: TRBJ2-3
v_gene: TRBV6-1
CDR3nt: TGTGCCAGCAGTGAAGCTCCAGCAGCCGATACGCAGTATTTT
CDR3aa: CASSEAPAADTQYF

d_gene: .
abundance: .
j_gene: TRBJ1-2
v_gene: TRBV7-2
CDR3nt: TGTGCCAGCAGCCCCGGACCGGGTGATGGGGGCTACACCTTC
CDR3aa: CASSPGPGDGGYTF

d_gene: TRBD1
abundance: .
j_gene: TRBJ2-3
v_gene: TRBV20-1
CDR3nt: TGCAGTGCTTTATCCGGGACAGGGGTCGATACGCAGTATTTT
CDR3aa: CSALSGTGVDTQYF

d_gene: .
abundance: .
j_gene: TRBJ1-4
v_gene: TRBV6-1
CDR3nt: TGTGCCAGCAGTACAGAGAGCTCTTCTGAAAAACTGTTTTTT
CDR3aa: CASSTESSSEKLFF

d_gene: TRBD1
abundance: once
j_gene: TRBJ2-1
v_gene: TRBV24-1
CDR3nt: TGTGCCACCAGTGATTCGGGACAGGGGGCCAATGAGCAGTTCTTC
CDR3aa: CATSDSGQGANEQFF

d_gene: TRBD1
abundance: .
j_gene: TRBJ1-1
v_gene: TRBV2
CDR3nt: TGTGCCAGCAGCAGCAGGGGGCCACCGAACACTGAAGCTTTCTTT
CDR3aa: CASSSRGPPNTEAFF

d_gene: TRBD1
abundance: .
j_gene: TRBJ1-1
v_gene: TRBV29-1
CDR3nt: TGCAGCAGCGGAGGACAGGGCGGGCCTGAAGCTTTCTTT
CDR3aa: CSSGGQGGPEAFF

d_gene: .
abundance: .
j_gene: TRBJ1-1
v_gene: TRBV6-5
CDR3nt: TGTGCCAGCAAAACCAACACTGAAGCTTTCTTT
CDR3aa: CASKTNTEAFF

d_gene: .
abundance: .
j_gene: TRBJ1-5
v_gene: TRBV4-2
CDR3nt: TGTGCCAGCAGCCGGAGCCGGGGTCCTAATCAGCCCCAGCATTTT
CDR3aa: CASSRSRGPNQPQHF

d_gene: .
abundance: .
j_gene: TRBJ1-2
v_gene: TRBV19
CDR3nt: TGTGCCAGTAGTATCCCGGGATCCTATGGCTACACCTTC
CDR3aa: CASSIPGSYGYTF

d_gene: .
abundance: once
j_gene: TRBJ2-1
v_gene: TRBV6-6
CDR3nt: TGTGCCAGCAGAGAGAACAATGAGCAGTTCTTC
CDR3aa: CASRENNEQFF

d_gene: .
abundance: .
j_gene: TRBJ2-6
v_gene: TRBV5-1
CDR3nt: TGCGCCAGCAGCTTGGACTTCTCTGGGGCCAACGTCCTGACTTTC
CDR3aa: CASSLDFSGANVLTF

d_gene: .
abundance: .
j_gene: TRBJ1-5
v_gene: TRBV4-1
CDR3nt: TGCGCCAGCAGCCAAGATATGACTCTTCAGCCCCAGCATTTT
CDR3aa: CASSQDMTLQPQHF

d_gene: TRBD1
abundance: .
j_gene: TRBJ1-2
v_gene: TRBV7-3
CDR3nt: TGTGCCAGCAGCTTAATCGGGACAGGGGGCGCGGGGGGCTACACCTTC
CDR3aa: CASSLIGTGGAGGYTF

d_gene: .
abundance: .
j_gene: TRBJ2-5
v_gene: TRBV18
CDR3nt: TGTGCCAGCTCACAACGGCTCCAAGAGACCCAGTACTTC
CDR3aa: CASSQRLQETQYF

d_gene: .
abundance: .
j_gene: TRBJ2-1
v_gene: TRBV18
CDR3nt: TGTGCCAGCTCACCATCTTATGAGCAGTTCTTC
CDR3aa: CASSPSYEQFF

d_gene: TRBD1
abundance: .
j_gene: TRBJ1-2
v_gene: TRBV3-1
CDR3nt: TGTGCCAGCAGCCGAAGGCCAGGGGGCCTCTCTAACTATGGCTACACCTTC
CDR3aa: CASSRRPGGLSNYGYTF

d_gene: .
abundance: .
j_gene: TRBJ2-1
v_gene: TRBV20-1
CDR3nt: TGCAGTGCTAGAGATGGAGGCCTTAATGAGCAGTTCTTC
CDR3aa: CSARDGGLNEQFF

d_gene: TRBD2
abundance: .
j_gene: TRBJ2-3
v_gene: TRBV7-9
CDR3nt: TGTGCCAGCAGCCGACTAGCGGGGACCACAGATACGCAGTATTTT
CDR3aa: CASSRLAGTTDTQYF

d_gene: .
abundance: .
j_gene: TRBJ2-3
v_gene: TRBV7-2
CDR3nt: TGTGCCAGCAGCTTAGGCCAGGGTACGCAGTATTTT
CDR3aa: CASSLGQGTQYF

d_gene: TRBD2
abundance: .
j_gene: TRBJ2-1
v_gene: TRBV5-1
CDR3nt: TGCGCCAGCAGCTTGGGAGGTGAGCGGGGGGCTTCTCTCCAGTTCTTC
CDR3aa: CASSLGGERGASLQFF

d_gene: TRBD1
abundance: .
j_gene: TRBJ1-5
v_gene: TRBV7-4
CDR3nt: TGTGCCAGCAGCCTAAACACCGGGACAGGGAGCAATCAGCCCCAGCATTTT
CDR3aa: CASSLNTGTGSNQPQHF

d_gene: .
abundance: .
j_gene: TRBJ2-4
v_gene: TRBV6-6
CDR3nt: TGTGCCAGCGGGGGAACGACCAAAAACATTCAGTACTTC
CDR3aa: CASGGTTKNIQYF

d_gene: .
abundance: .
j_gene: TRBJ2-1
v_gene: TRBV29-1
CDR3nt: TGCAGCGGAGCCGTCGGGGTGGGTCTAAGGAGTGAGCAGTTCTTC
CDR3aa: CSGAVGVGLRSEQFF

d_gene: .
abundance: once
j_gene: TRBJ2-4
v_gene: TRBV29-1
CDR3nt: TGCAGCGTTACTATGGGGGGGGCGGCCAAAAACATTCAGTACTTC
CDR3aa: CSVTMGGAAKNIQYF

d_gene: TRBD1
abundance: .
j_gene: TRBJ2-7
v_gene: TRBV2
CDR3nt: TGTGCCAGCAGTGAATTCGGGTCAGGGGGCTTGCAGTACTTC
CDR3aa: CASSEFGSGGLQYF